Included here is one T cell receptor (beta chain) sequence, with context. The data originate from a study of OX40 agonist ivuxolimab in advanced cancers. V shed 0 bases, J shed 2 bases, and the junction held 4 bases outside the gene matches. The CDR3 has 18 amino acids. Germline CDR1 is MGHRA and CDR2 is YSYEKL. Produced via immunoSEQ multiplex PCR; TCRdb's table is partial and in-frame only. The sample has about 73,000 clones, roughly 90% seen once. J is TRBJ2-2 and V is TRBV4-1; 12 nucleotides align to TRBD2. Sequencing was performed on CD4+ or CD8+ T cells sorted from blood, taken in a trial of the OX40 agonist ivuxolimab. The receptor's source is an adult with an advanced solid tumor such as melanoma, head and neck, liver or kidney cancer. DNA for the CDR3: TGCGCCAGCAGCCAAGATGCTAGCGGGGGGGCAAACACCGGGGAGCTGTTTTTT. Protein product: CASSQDASGGANTGELFF.